The TCR beta chain under discussion was sequenced for a study of blood T cells in healthy people across ages. It was with a sample-barcoded 5' primer and a J-beta primer mix that a second PCR of about 6 to 11 cycles was run. Each CDR3 protein is one row after TCRdb ran MiXCR on the 5' RACE reads. In the table there are some 880,000 distinct CDR3 sequences, about 36% of which are singletons. This CDR3 spans 15 amino acids. Germline values: CDR1 SGHTA, CDR2 FQGNSA. V was cut by 1 base and J by 1 base, with 10 bases left in between. The sample consisted of blood. The gene calls are TRBV7-2 and TRBJ1-1; D might be TRBD1 (6 bases). The clonotype comes from a man between 18 and 29 years old in good health. For the CDR3, the DNA is TGTGCCAGCAGCTTAGTGCCAGGGGAGAACACTGAAGCTTTCTTT. Translated, it gives CASSLVPGENTEAFF.